This paragraph reports one T cell receptor beta chain. Its antigen remains unknown. One junction end disagrees with the germline gene, perhaps due to a read error. This specimen belongs to a study of tumor-infiltrating lymphocytes in primary liver carcinoma. Study context: Primary liver carcinoma in the patients was surgically resected.

CDR1 and CDR2 from the germline V gene are SGHAT and FQDESV (reference sequence). The CDR3 spans 16 residues. Findings of the study overall: It was in tumors, not blood, that the top-250-clone fraction was significantly higher (p = 0.039).

Germline DNA was also extracted, and blood RNA derived from unsorted whole blood. Production of TCR beta cDNA used roughly 500 ng total RNA together with a constant-region primer. It was through three nested multiplex PCR rounds of slightly modified ARM-PCR that TCR beta libraries arose. Running nine to ten cycles apiece, the first two PCR rounds relied on TRBV1-TRBV30 forward primers together with a C-beta reverse primer. TCRdb redid the calling of the multiplex PCR reads with MiXCR, one entry per CDR3 protein. This repertoire shows about 310,000 distinct CDR3 sequences, 65% found once; its top ten account for roughly 8.6%.

This clonotype originated in a man aged 35-49 years with primary liver carcinoma and hepatitis B virus infection. This rearrangement joins TRBV11-1 to TRBJ2-1; D not certain. Sequencing was performed on peripheral blood. The CDR3, as DNA: TGTGCCAGTAGCTTTAGACATGGCAGATCCTACAATGAGCAATTCTTC. Translating it yields CASSFRHGRSYNEQFF. Full variable domain (outside the CDR3, taken from reference TRBV11-1 and TRBJ2-1): EAEVAQSPRYKITEKSQAVAFWCDPISGHATLYWYRQILGQGPELLVQFQDESVVDDSQLPKDRFSAERLKGVDSTLKIQPAELGDSAMYLCASSFRHGRSYNEQFFGPGTRLTVL.